Presented here are 26 T cell receptor beta chains from one specimen sequenced in a study of T cell clonotyping in hematopoietic cell transplantation. Profiled with immunoSEQ multiplex PCR; TCRdb holds only in-frame clones, not every one. In the table there are over 6,500 clones, around 96% of which are singletons. The sequencing here drew on PBMCs, taken 30 days after allogeneic stem cell transplant. These receptors came from a male patient aged 40-50 years who had an allogeneic stem cell transplant from a related donor, so the T cells may come from the graft donor. Some clones in this sample may be carry-over from other donors' samples.

This clone appeared once. The rearrangement links TRBV6-4 to TRBJ2-3; D is possibly TRBD2 (6 bases). V gave up 4 bases and J gave up 2 bases, with 13 bases separating them. Germline values: CDR1 MRHNA, CDR2 SNTAGT. CDR3 size: 15 residues. The CDR3 spells CASSAGLKFTDTQYF. CDR3 bases: TGTGCCAGCAGTGCAGGACTAAAGTTCACAGATACGCAGTATTTT.

This sequence joins TRBV30 and TRBJ2-5; D uncertain. The CDR3 consists of 15 residues. From germline, CDR1 is GTSNPN and CDR2 SVGIG (reference sequence). V dropped 0 bases and J dropped 0 bases, with 11 bases sitting between them. Written as DNA, the CDR3 is TGTGCCTGGAGTGTTACCTTCGGGTACCAAGAGACCCAGTACTTC. Translation gives CAWSVTFGYQETQYF.

This clone has a single count. The V and J genes are TRBV13 and TRBJ1-1; D ambiguous. The CDR3 is 13 residues long. Per the germline V gene, CDR1 is PRHDT and CDR2 is FYEKMQ (reference sequence). Between the trimmed V and J ends, which lost 1 base and 4 bases, there was a span of 7 bases. This chain's CDR3 is CASSLDGSTEAFF. The CDR3 DNA follows: TGTGCCAGCAGCTTAGATGGGTCCACTGAAGCTTTCTTT. Using reference TRBV13 and TRBJ1-1 for the parts outside the CDR3, the full variable domain is AAGVIQSPRHLIKEKRETATLKCYPIPRHDTVYWYQQGPGQDPQFLISFYEKMQSDKGSIPDRFSAQQFSDYHSELNMSSLELGDSALYFCASSLDGSTEAFFGQGTRLTVV.

This chain connects TRBV2 to TRBJ2-5; 9 bases align to TRBD1. The ends lost 2 bases at V and 12 bases at J; junction bases unmatched: 1. CDR3 length equals 11 residues. Germline CDR1 is SNHLY and CDR2 is FYNNEI. CDR3 protein: CASSERDREYF. CDR3 coding DNA: TGTGCCAGCAGTGAAAGGGACAGGGAGTACTTC.

This chain uses TRBV5-1 with TRBJ1-1, with TRBD1 identical over 7 bases. V was pared by 3 bases and J by 3 bases, with 5 bases of the junction left unmatched. This CDR3 is 14 amino acids long. Germline loops: CDR1 SGHRS, CDR2 YFSETQ. DNA of the CDR3: TGCGCCAGCAGCTCGACAGGGACGGACACTGAAGCTTTCTTT. Its translation is CASSSTGTDTEAFF.

This rearrangement joins TRBV30 to TRBJ2-3; 9 bases are shared with TRBD2. The length of the CDR3 is 15 residues. Germline CDR1 is GTSNPN and CDR2 is SVGIG (reference sequence). The ends lost 7 bases at V and 3 bases at J; junction bases unmatched: 11. The CDR3 region has the DNA TGTGCCTCGAGCGGGGGGCACCTTTTTACAGATACGCAGTATTTT. Translation: CASSGGHLFTDTQYF.

This chain joins TRBV29-1 and TRBJ2-1; D unclear. The CDR3 is made up of 14 amino acids. Germline assignment: CDR1 SQVTM and CDR2 ANQGSEA. V shed 5 bases and J shed 4 bases, with 15 bases lying between them. CDR3 residues: CSVPTGLTYNEQFF. The CDR3 DNA is TGCAGCGTTCCGACCGGTCTAACGTACAATGAGCAGTTCTTC.

The J gene is TRBJ1-4, the V gene TRBV28; a weak D match, TRBD1 (5 bases). Germline values: CDR1 MDHEN, CDR2 SYDVKM. The CDR3 covers 15 residues. V lost 8 bases to trimming and J lost 8 bases, with 21 bases between them. CDR3 DNA sequence: TGTGCCAGCGGGGGGGGGTCAAGGGCTAGGGAAAAACTGTTTTTT. Protein product: CASGGGSRAREKLFF.

This clone has more than one count but fewer than ten. The chain uses TRBV2 and TRBJ2-7, with 7 bases fitting TRBD1. The V and J ends lost 6 bases and 4 bases, in that order; junction bases with no gene match: 9. The CDR3 consists of 14 residues. CDR1 and CDR2 (germline): SNHLY, FYNNEI. The CDR3 region is CASRPRDSLYEQYF. CDR3 coding DNA: TGTGCCAGCAGACCCCGGGACAGCCTATACGAGCAGTACTTC.

This chain links TRBV2 with TRBJ2-2; no firm D call. Per germline, CDR1 SNHLY and CDR2 FYNNEI. The CDR3 contains 14 residues. Trimming removed 0 bases from V and 6 bases from J, with 8 bases in between. The chain's CDR3 is CASSEAPRSGELFF. The DNA for the CDR3 is TGTGCCAGCAGTGAAGCGCCAAGGTCCGGGGAGCTGTTTTTT.

V usage is TRBV7-3 and J usage is TRBJ2-7; 9 bases line up with TRBD1. The trim removed 3 bases at V and 2 bases at J, leaving 2 bases unmatched. Germline V lookup: CDR1 SGHTA, CDR2 FQGTGA. This CDR3 contains 14 residues. For the CDR3, the DNA is TGTGCCAGCAGCTTGGACAGGGGCCCCTACGAGCAGTACTTC. Its protein product is CASSLDRGPYEQYF.

The rearrangement joins TRBV5-4 to TRBJ2-7; no definite D call. The V gene's germline CDR1 is SGHNT and CDR2 YYREEE (reference sequence). V was pared by 0 bases and J by 2 bases, with 15 bases between. The CDR3 has 16 residues. The DNA for the CDR3 is TGTGCCAGCAGCTTGGAACTCGGGTCGAGCACCTACGAGCAGTACTTC. This encodes CASSLELGSSTYEQYF. The whole variable domain, filled in from reference TRBV5-4 and TRBJ2-7, reads ETGVTQSPTHLIKTRGQQVTLRCSSQSGHNTVSWYQQALGQGPQFIFQYYREEENGRGNFPPRFSGLQFPNYSSELNVNALELDDSALYLCASSLELGSSTYEQYFGPGTRLTVT.

This clone appeared once. This chain links TRBV19 with TRBJ1-5, with TRBD1 matching over 7 bases. The CDR3 has 17 residues. Germline CDR1 and CDR2: LNHDA and SQIVND (reference sequence). The V segment lost 10 bases and the J segment 3 bases; nucleotides outside the gene matches: 18. CDR3 bases: TGTGCCACCACCCCAAACTTCCTCAGGGGGAACAATCAGCCCCAGCATTTT. As protein: CATTPNFLRGNNQPQHF.

This clone was seen once. CDR3: CASRKTENNAEAFF. The CDR3, as DNA: TGTGCCAGCAGGAAGACAGAGAATAACGCTGAAGCTTTCTTT. The J gene is TRBJ1-1, the V gene TRBV2; D possibly corresponds to TRBD1 (5 bases). Germline lookup yields CDR1 SNHLY and CDR2 FYNNEI. This CDR3 is built from 14 residues. The germline V and J ends were trimmed by 6 bases and 6 bases, with 17 bases remaining between them.

The genes are TRBV7-9 and TRBJ1-2; D is undetermined. Germline values: CDR1 SEHNR, CDR2 FQNEAQ (reference sequence). The V and J ends lost 5 bases and 7 bases respectively, with 5 bases between them. The CDR3 length is 10 residues. The CDR3 region has the DNA TGTGCCAGCAGCCTCTCTGGCTACACCTTC. Translating gives CASSLSGYTF. The variable domain in full, with the rest retrieved from reference TRBV7-9 and TRBJ1-2, is DTGVSQNPRHKITKRGQNVTFRCDPISEHNRLYWYRQTLGQGPEFLTYFQNEAQLEKSRLLSDRFSAERPKGSFSTLEIQRTEQGDSAMYLCASSLSGYTFGSGTRLTVV.

This chain connects TRBV27 to TRBJ1-2, with D uncertain. The germline V gene has CDR1 MNHEY and CDR2 SMNVEV (reference sequence). There are 12 residues in the CDR3. The V gene lost 6 bases and the J gene lost 0 bases, with 5 bases spanning the gap. The CDR3 reads CASRQANYGYTF. The DNA of the CDR3 is TGTGCCAGCAGGCAAGCTAACTATGGCTACACCTTC.

The gene calls are TRBV11-2 and TRBJ2-3, with D perhaps TRBD1 or TRBD2 (6 bases each). In germline, CDR1 is SGHAT, CDR2 FQNNGV. The CDR3 loop spans 15 amino acids. V dropped 3 bases and J dropped 9 bases, with 19 bases sitting between them. The CDR3 DNA is TGTGCCAGCAGCTTGTCATTGGGGGGCACAGGGACGCAGTATTTT. Protein: CASSLSLGGTGTQYF.

V is TRBV7-9 and J is TRBJ2-3, with 9 bases identical to TRBD2. Germline CDR1 and CDR2: SEHNR and FQNEAQ (reference sequence). V shed 5 bases, J shed 5 bases, and the junction held 14 bases outside the gene matches. The length of the CDR3 is 17 residues. The CDR3: CASSTPPGLAYEDTQYF. The CDR3 DNA follows: TGTGCCAGCAGCACCCCTCCGGGACTAGCATATGAAGATACGCAGTATTTT.

V gene TRBV11-2 combines with J gene TRBJ1-2, with TRBD1 identical over 7 bases. CDR3 length: 15 amino acids. The germline V gene encodes CDR1 SGHAT and CDR2 FQNNGV. Losses at the gene ends were 5 bases for V and 4 bases for J; bases not matched to a gene: 10. The CDR3 sequence is CASSPDRVAIYGYTF. The CDR3 DNA reads as TGTGCCAGCAGCCCCGACAGGGTAGCAATCTATGGCTACACCTTC.

The V and J genes are TRBV7-9 and TRBJ2-2; 7 bases agree with TRBD1. CDR1 and CDR2 from the germline V gene are SEHNR and FQNEAQ (reference sequence). The CDR3 is made up of 15 amino acids. V lost 1 base and J lost 4; bases outside the gene matches: 3. The CDR3 spells CASSLVGQITGELFF. As DNA, the CDR3 is TGTGCCAGCAGCTTAGTGGGACAGATCACCGGGGAGCTGTTTTTT.

This clone was recorded once. CDR3 protein: CAISESAATSTDTQYF. The CDR3 nucleotides are TGTGCCATCAGTGAGTCCGCAGCTACTAGCACAGATACGCAGTATTTT. The chain uses TRBV10-3 and TRBJ2-3; D gene unclear. V gave up 0 bases and J gave up 0 bases, with 10 bases separating them. CDR3 length equals 16 residues. Germline-derived CDR1 and CDR2 are ENHRY and SYGVKD.

The rearrangement links TRBV30 to TRBJ1-1, with a possible D match to TRBD1 (6 bases). The ends were cut back, 2 bases at V and 7 bases at J, with 17 bases in the middle. The CDR3 has 14 residues. Germline V gives CDR1 GTSNPN, CDR2 SVGIG (reference sequence). CDR3 coding DNA: TGTGCCTGGAGTACGGGACACGGAGGGGATGAAGCTTTCTTT. Encoded protein: CAWSTGHGGDEAFF.

V gene TRBV10-3 combines with J gene TRBJ2-1, with D perhaps matching TRBD1 (5 bases). This CDR3 has 11 amino acids. Trimming left V 11 bases short and J 4 bases short, with 9 bases between. Germline assignment: CDR1 ENHRY and CDR2 SYGVKD. Written as DNA, the CDR3 is TGTGCCGCAACAGGATACAATGAGCAGTTCTTC. Residues: CAATGYNEQFF.

About this clone: The sample holds other DNA sequences that translate to the same CDR3. The chain combines TRBV11-3 with TRBJ2-7; 10 bases agree with TRBD1. Looked up from germline, CDR1 is SGHNT and CDR2 is YENEEA. V was pared by 6 bases and J by 4 bases, with 9 bases of the junction left unmatched. The CDR3 spans 15 residues. CDR3 sequence (DNA): TGTGCCAGCAGTTACAGACGGGACAGGGGTTACGAGCAGTACTTC. It encodes CASSYRRDRGYEQYF.

This chain uses TRBV27 with TRBJ2-5; D remains ambiguous. Germline V CDR1 and CDR2: MNHEY, SMNVEV (reference sequence). Trimming shortened V by 2 bases and J by 2 bases, and 15 bases separated the two germline ends. This CDR3 is built from 16 residues. This CDR3 is CASSLTSRLTQETQYF. The CDR3 DNA sequence: TGTGCCAGCAGTTTAACCTCGCGGCTTACTCAAGAGACCCAGTACTTC.

The CDR3 loop reads CATRDRGHSTDTQYF. The DNA of the CDR3 is TGTGCCACCCGGGACAGGGGACATAGCACAGATACGCAGTATTTT. The chain links TRBV2 to TRBJ2-3; 10 nucleotides match TRBD1. This CDR3 contains 15 residues. Germline V CDR1 and CDR2: SNHLY, FYNNEI. V gave up 10 bases and J gave up 0 bases; unmatched junction bases: 7.